Listed here is a single TCR beta chain. Its specificity is unknown. These data originate in a study of beta chain features in type 1 diabetes. Overall study context: Cell yields, age and gender were similar between patients and healthy donors.

Averaging roughly 110 mL, one heparinised blood draw was given by each donor. CDR1 is MRHNA, CDR2 SNTAGT, per germline. Trimming removed 3 bases from V and 7 bases from J, with 10 bases in between. The CDR3 sequence is 14 residues long. Every bit of the isolated RNA underwent reverse transcription, so sequencing read expressed TCRB transcripts. TCRdb keeps only in-frame clones here, not all; method: immunoSEQ multiplex PCR. This repertoire shows some 250,000 clones, approximately 13% found once; its top ten account for about 0.019%. Overall study findings and caveats: Type 1 diabetes patients had moderately but significantly shorter TCRB CDR3s in all four CD4+ subsets. VDJ junctions sequenced from type 1 diabetes patients showed fewer insertions and more deletions. Reads derived from cDNA could over-represent cells showing high TCR expression.

The receptor comes from a man aged 25-40 years with type 1 diabetes. The specimen was naive CD4+ T cells from blood. This chain joins TRBV6-4 and TRBJ1-6; TRBD1 is a possible D gene (6 bases). The CDR3 DNA reads as TGTGCCAGCAGTGAGGACAGAAAGAATTCACCCCTCCACTTT. The encoded protein is CASSEDRKNSPLHF.